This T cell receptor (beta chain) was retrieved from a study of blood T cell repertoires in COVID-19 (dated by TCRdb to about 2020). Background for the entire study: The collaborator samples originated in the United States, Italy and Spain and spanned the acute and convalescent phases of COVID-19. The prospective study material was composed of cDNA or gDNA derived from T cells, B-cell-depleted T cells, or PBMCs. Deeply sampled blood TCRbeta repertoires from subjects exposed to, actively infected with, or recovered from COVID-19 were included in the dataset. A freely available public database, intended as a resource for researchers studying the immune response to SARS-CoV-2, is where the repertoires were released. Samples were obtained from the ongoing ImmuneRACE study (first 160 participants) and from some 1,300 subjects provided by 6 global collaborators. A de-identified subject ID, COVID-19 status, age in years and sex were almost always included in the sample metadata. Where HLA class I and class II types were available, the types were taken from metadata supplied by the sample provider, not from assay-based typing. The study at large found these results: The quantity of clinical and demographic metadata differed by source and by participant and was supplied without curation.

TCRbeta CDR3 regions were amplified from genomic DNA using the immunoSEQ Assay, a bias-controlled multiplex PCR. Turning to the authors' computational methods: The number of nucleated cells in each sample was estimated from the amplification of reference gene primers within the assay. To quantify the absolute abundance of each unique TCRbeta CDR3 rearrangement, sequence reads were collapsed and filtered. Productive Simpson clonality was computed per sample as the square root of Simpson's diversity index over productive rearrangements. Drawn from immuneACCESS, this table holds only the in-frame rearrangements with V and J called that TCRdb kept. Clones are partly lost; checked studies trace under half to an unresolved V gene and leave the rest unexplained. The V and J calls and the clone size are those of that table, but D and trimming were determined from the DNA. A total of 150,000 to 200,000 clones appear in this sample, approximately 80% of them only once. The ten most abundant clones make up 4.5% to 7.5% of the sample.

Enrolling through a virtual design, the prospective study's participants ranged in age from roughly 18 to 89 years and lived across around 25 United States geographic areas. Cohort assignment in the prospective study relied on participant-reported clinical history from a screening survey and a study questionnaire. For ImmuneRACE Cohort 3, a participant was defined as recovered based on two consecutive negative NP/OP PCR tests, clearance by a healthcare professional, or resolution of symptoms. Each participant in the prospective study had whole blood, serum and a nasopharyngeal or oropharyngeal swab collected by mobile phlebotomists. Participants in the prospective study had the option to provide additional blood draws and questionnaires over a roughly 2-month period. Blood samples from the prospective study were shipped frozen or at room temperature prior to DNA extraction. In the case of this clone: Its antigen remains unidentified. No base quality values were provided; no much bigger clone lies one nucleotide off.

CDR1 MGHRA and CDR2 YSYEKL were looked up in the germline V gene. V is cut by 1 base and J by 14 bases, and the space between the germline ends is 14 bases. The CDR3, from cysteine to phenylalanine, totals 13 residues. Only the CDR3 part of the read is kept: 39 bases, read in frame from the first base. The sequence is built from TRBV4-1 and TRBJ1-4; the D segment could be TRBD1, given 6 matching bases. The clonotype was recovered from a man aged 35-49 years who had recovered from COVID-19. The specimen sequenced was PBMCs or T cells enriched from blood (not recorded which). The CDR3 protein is CASSQGVERGLFF. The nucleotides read TGCGCCAGCAGCCAAGGAGTCGAAAGGGGGCTGTTTTTT.